The following is a T cell receptor beta chain sequence with its context. As yet, its antigen is unknown. This specimen comes from a study of blood T cells in healthy people across ages. Through a sample-barcoded 5' primer and a J-beta primer mix, a second PCR was run for about 6 to 11 cycles. A 12-random-nucleotide template-switch adaptor tagged each cDNA molecule. TCRdb analysed the 5' RACE reads with MiXCR anew, one entry per CDR3 protein. The sample consists of roughly 730,000 distinct CDR3 sequences, around 50% of them appearing once. From germline, CDR1 is DFQATT and CDR2 SNEGSKA (reference sequence). V shed 6 bases and J shed 5 bases, with 16 bases lying between them. This CDR3 spans 13 amino acids. Study-level points and caveats: Per million T cells, TCR beta diversity dropped about linearly as age rose. Higher diversity and more naive CD4+ cells were features of long-lived donors, compared to aged donors.

The chain employs TRBV20-1 and TRBJ2-5; tentatively, D is TRBD1 (6 bases). Sequencing input: blood. This sequence originates from a man aged 35 to 55 in good health. DNA for the CDR3: TGCAGTGCACCAGGGGAAGCTTGGGAGACCCAGTACTTC. This sequence encodes CSAPGEAWETQYF.